This TCR beta chain is drawn from a study of blood T cells in healthy people across ages. Study-wide background: About one barcoded beta molecule per two T cells was the capture yield of template switching.

For the second PCR, which ran for about 7 to 11 cycles, a sample-barcoded 5' primer and a J-beta primer mix were used. A single record per CDR3 protein comes from TCRdb applying MiXCR to the 5' RACE reads. The sample consists of more than 700,000 distinct CDR3 sequences, about 47% of them appearing once. Isolation yielded PBMCs, at least 7 million per sample, in every case. With respect to this clonotype: Its antigen remains unidentified.

Germline V gene lookup returns CDR1 LGHDT and CDR2 YNNKEL (reference sequence). Trimming removed 0 bases at V and 2 bases at J, with 25 bases between. This CDR3 comprises 20 residues. Overall study results and limits: Naive CD4+ cells and diversity were both higher in long-lived donors than in aged donors.

The clonotype was recovered from an elderly man in good health. The specimen sequenced was blood. The chain employs TRBV3-1 and TRBJ2-5, with D perhaps TRBD1 (6 bases). In DNA, the CDR3 is TGTGCCAGCAGCCAAGAAACCCCCCAGGCAGGGGCCCAAATACAAGAGACCCAGTACTTC. This sequence encodes CASSQETPQAGAQIQETQYF.